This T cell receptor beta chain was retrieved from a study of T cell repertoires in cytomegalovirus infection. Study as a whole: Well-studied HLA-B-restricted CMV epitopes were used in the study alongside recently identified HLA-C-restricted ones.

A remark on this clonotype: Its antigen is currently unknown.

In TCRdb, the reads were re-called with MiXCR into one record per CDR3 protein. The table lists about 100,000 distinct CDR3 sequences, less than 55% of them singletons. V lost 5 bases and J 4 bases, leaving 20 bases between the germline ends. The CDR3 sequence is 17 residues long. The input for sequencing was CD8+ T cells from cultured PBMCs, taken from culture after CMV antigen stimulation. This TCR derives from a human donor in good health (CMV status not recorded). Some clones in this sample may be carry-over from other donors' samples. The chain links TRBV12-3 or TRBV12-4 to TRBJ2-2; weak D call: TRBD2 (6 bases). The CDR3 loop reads CASSPNPPTRSTGELFF. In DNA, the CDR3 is TGTGCCAGCAGTCCCAACCCCCCGACTAGGAGCACCGGGGAGCTGTTTTTT.